This TCR beta chain was sequenced in a study of blood T cells in healthy people across ages. Together with a sample-barcoded 5' primer, a J-beta primer mix was included in a second PCR lasting about 6 to 11 cycles. Every cDNA molecule carried a tag from a template-switch adaptor bearing 12 random nucleotides. TCRdb redid the calling of the 5' RACE reads with MiXCR, one entry per CDR3 protein. The sample has approximately 730,000 distinct CDR3 sequences; about 53% are singletons. Points from the study as a whole: TCR beta diversity tracked closely with naive T cell percentage.

The ends lost 6 bases at V and 7 bases at J; junction bases unmatched: 16. The CDR3 runs to 15 residues. Germline loops: CDR1 DFQATT, CDR2 SNEGSKA (reference sequence). The extraction recovered at least 5.5 micrograms of total RNA per sample. On this clonotype itself: Its specificity is unknown.

This rearrangement joins TRBV20-1 to TRBJ2-5; 8 positions match TRBD2. The source of this sequence is an elderly man in good health. The sample comprised blood. The CDR3 region is CSAALLSTSDGTQYF. CDR3 sequence (DNA): TGCAGTGCCGCTCTTCTCTCGACTAGCGATGGGACCCAGTACTTC.